This TCR beta chain came from a study of beta chain features in type 1 diabetes (dated by TCRdb to 2016 to 2019). With regard to the full study: No differences in mean age, gender distribution, total cell number or subset yield were found between patients and healthy donors. The study compared the TCRB repertoires of sorted circulating CD4+ T cell subsets in recently diagnosed type 1 diabetes patients with those in matched healthy donors. A total of roughly 99,000,000 sorted cells were examined across all samples, and the number of cells per subset was strongly correlated with RNA yield. Regulatory and stem cell-like memory subsets were obtained from only 8 patients and roughly 8 healthy donors, while naive and central memory subsets were obtained from all 30 or so donors.

Notes on this clone: The antigen this receptor binds is unknown. Base qualities are not recorded, but no much larger clone differs from it by a single base.

Beyond this particular receptor, the publication reports: Naive, central memory and regulatory TCRB repertoires appeared to be more alike among patients than among healthy donors. Shorter templates might have been favored by PCR, but patient and control samples were amplified and corrected together, so both groups would have been affected equally by any skew. Type 1 diabetes patients showed a moderate but significant shortening of TCRB CDR3 length in all four CD4+ subsets. At VDJ recombination sites, patients with type 1 diabetes made fewer insertions and deleted more nucleotides, a pattern implying thymic rearrangement abnormalities. Because cDNA rather than genomic DNA was sequenced, highly expressing activated cells could have been over-represented, although no difference in activation and CD3 levels was found between groups. Only small numbers of individuals were included in the HLA sub-analyses, which left unresolved whether HLA type had any influence on TCRB rearrangement.

Each donor gave one peripheral blood draw, approximately 110 mL on average, collected into heparinised tubes. A BD FACSAria II and a panel including CD45RO, CCR7, CD25, CD127, CD95 and CD27 were used to sort naive, central memory, regulatory and stem cell-like memory CD4+ T cells. A purity above 95% was achieved for all sorted populations. PBMCs were isolated right away by Lymphoprep density gradient centrifugation and were stained directly, without culture. So that batch effects would be minimized, each experiment stained and sorted samples in pairs, pairing one healthy donor with one patient. The entire isolated RNA was reverse transcribed using the High Capacity cDNA Reverse Transcription Kit, and thus expressed TCRB transcripts were sequenced. Deep immunoSEQ sequencing was performed on naive, central memory and regulatory T cell samples, with an average of roughly 3.3 million total reads per sample. Sorted cells were lysed in RLT buffer and RNA was extracted with DNase-treated RNeasy Micro or Mini kits, depending on cell number. To prevent cross-contamination, each cell subset was processed individually, whereas patient and healthy donor samples were processed jointly. Using the immunoSEQ multiplex PCR, TCRB sequences were amplified from cDNA into 87-bp fragments spanning the CDR3 region. Amplicons were sequenced on the Illumina HiSeq platform. Processing in the source paper ran as follows. Synthetic template baselines were used to correct PCR bias computationally, reads within Hamming distance 2 were collapsed together, and singletons that could not be merged were discarded. By aligning reads against IMGT, V, D and J genes, CDR3 length, and insertions or deletions at six rearrangement sites were assigned. Within each subset, clonotype counts were normalized to the number of sorted cells before true diversity and Gini coefficients were calculated with the tcR R package. The overlap coefficient, calculated on TCRB nucleotide sequences, was used to quantify repertoire sharing. The table was pulled from immuneACCESS by TCRdb, which kept in-frame rearrangements only. Such tables lose some clones; where checked, under half of the loss comes from unresolved V genes, and the rest has no known cause. The V and J calls and the clone size are those of that table, but D and trimming were determined from the DNA. This sample is represented by over 150,000 clones; under 9.5% of them were singletons. The ten largest clones take up about 0.5% of the sample.

Cut back by 6 bases and 4 bases, the V and J ends lie 7 bases apart. The CDR3 sequence holds 11 residues, the cysteine and phenylalanine included. Just CDR3 DNA is preserved here, 33 bases in frame from base 1. According to the germline V gene (reference sequence), CDR1 reads DFQATT and CDR2 reads SNEGSKA. This sequence was found in a man between 18 and 35 years old with type 1 diabetes. Sequencing was performed on central memory CD4+ T cells from blood. The V and J segments used are TRBV20-1 and TRBJ2-1; D gene: possibly TRBD2, on 6 matching bases. The CDR3 region reads CSARGYNEQFF. In nucleotides, the sequence is TGCAGTGCCCGGGGGTACAATGAGCAGTTCTTC.